These 21 T cell receptor beta chains came from one sample sequenced in a study of cytomegalovirus exposure and HLA in healthy donors. Produced via immunoSEQ multiplex PCR; TCRdb's table is partial and in-frame only. The table has fewer than 150,000 clones, around 88% seen once; the top ten hold around 8%. The sequenced sample consisted of PBMCs. These receptors were collected from a woman under 30 in good health and CMV-seropositive.

The chain couples TRBV19 to TRBJ2-6; D gene ambiguous. The ends were cut back, 7 bases at V and 0 bases at J, with 10 bases in the middle. CDR1 is LNHDA and CDR2 is SQIVND in the germline V gene (reference sequence). CDR3 size: 15 residues. CDR3 DNA sequence: TGTGCCAGTAAGATAGCCCCCTCTGGGGCCAACGTCCTGACTTTC. Amino acid sequence: CASKIAPSGANVLTF.

The chain combines TRBV29-1 with TRBJ1-2; TRBD1 is a possible D gene (5 bases). Germline V CDR1 and CDR2: SQVTM, ANQGSEA. Between the trimmed V and J ends, which lost 2 bases and 8 bases, there was a span of 12 bases. The CDR3 runs to 12 residues. The DNA for the CDR3 is TGCAGCGTTGAAATGGGGGGTTGGGGCTACACCTTC. This sequence encodes CSVEMGGWGYTF.

The V call is TRBV7-3, the J call TRBJ2-3; 8 bases match TRBD2. The CDR3 consists of 15 residues. V trimming: 5 bases; J trimming: 1 base; junction bases outside the gene matches: 5. Germline V gene sequence: CDR1 SGHTA, CDR2 FQGTGA. The CDR3 sequence is CASSPRRGGTDTQYF. CDR3 sequence (DNA): TGTGCCAGCAGCCCAAGGCGGGGGGGCACAGATACGCAGTATTTT. Complete variable domain (other parts from reference TRBV7-3 and TRBJ2-3): GAGVSQTPSNKVTEKGKYVELRCDPISGHTALYWYRQSLGQGPEFLIYFQGTGAADDSGLPNDRFFAVRPEGSVSTLKIQRTERGDSAVYLCASSPRRGGTDTQYFGPGTRLTVL.

The V call is TRBV19, the J call TRBJ1-1, with D possibly matching TRBD1 (5 bases). The V gene lost 6 bases and the J gene lost 4 bases, with 12 bases spanning the gap. Germline CDR1 is LNHDA and CDR2 is SQIVND (reference sequence). This CDR3 region has 13 residues. CDR3 DNA sequence: TGTGCCAGTAGACCGCAGGGAACCACTGAAGCTTTCTTT. This translates into CASRPQGTTEAFF.

The rearrangement uses TRBV19 and TRBJ2-2; 7 nucleotides align to TRBD1. This CDR3 has 17 amino acids. V lost 7 bases and J lost 4; bases outside the gene matches: 15. The V gene's germline CDR1 is LNHDA and CDR2 SQIVND (reference sequence). CDR3 bases: TGTGCCAGTAAAAAGGGGGACACCGGGACAGCCACCGGGGAGCTGTTTTTT. Amino acid sequence: CASKKGDTGTATGELFF.

The CDR3 sequence: CSVGDRGYSGYTF. CDR3 sequence (DNA): TGCAGCGTTGGGGACAGGGGATATAGTGGCTACACCTTC. This chain uses TRBV29-1 with TRBJ1-2, with TRBD1 matching over 10 bases. The CDR3 consists of 13 residues. CDR1 is SQVTM, CDR2 ANQGSEA, per germline. Trimming removed 4 bases from V and 7 bases from J; junction bases left unmatched: 6.

The chain links TRBV30 to TRBJ2-5; 7 positions agree with TRBD1. Germline values: CDR1 GTSNPN, CDR2 SVGIG (reference sequence). The CDR3 totals 12 residues. With 2 bases clipped from V and 4 bases from J, the junction kept 1 base outside the gene matches. CDR3 in amino acids: CAWSPGGETQYF. The CDR3 DNA is TGTGCCTGGAGTCCAGGGGGAGAGACCCAGTACTTC.

J is TRBJ2-3 and V is TRBV28; 8 bases align to TRBD2. Germline CDR1 reads MDHEN; CDR2 reads SYDVKM. The V segment lost 6 bases and the J segment 1 base; nucleotides outside the gene matches: 6. The CDR3 has 15 amino acids. Here the CDR3 reads CASRPTSGRTDTQYF. CDR3 coding DNA: TGTGCCAGCAGGCCAACTAGCGGCCGCACAGATACGCAGTATTTT. Full variable domain (outside the CDR3, taken from reference TRBV28 and TRBJ2-3): DVKVTQSSRYLVKRTGEKVFLECVQDMDHENMFWYRQDPGLGLRLIYFSYDVKMKEKGDIPEGYSVSREKKERFSLILESASTNQTSMYLCASRPTSGRTDTQYFGPGTRLTVL.

The chain has TRBV2 and TRBJ2-2; D might be TRBD1 (5 bases). The V end lost 6 bases, the J end lost 1 base, and 9 bases lay between the germline ends. Per germline, CDR1 SNHLY and CDR2 FYNNEI. There are 14 residues in the CDR3. The CDR3 spells CASRTGRNTGELFF. The CDR3 region has the DNA TGTGCCAGCAGAACAGGAAGGAACACCGGGGAGCTGTTTTTT. Combining the CDR3 with reference TRBV2 and TRBJ2-2 gives the whole variable domain EPEVTQTPSHQVTQMGQEVILRCVPISNHLYFYWYRQILGQKVEFLVSFYNNEISEKSEIFDDQFSVERPDGSNFTLKIRSTKLEDSAMYFCASRTGRNTGELFFGEGSRLTVL.

V gene TRBV2 combines with J gene TRBJ1-6; 9 bases align to TRBD1. V lost 2 bases and J lost 10; bases outside the gene matches: 6. CDR3 size: 15 residues. In germline, CDR1 is SNHLY, CDR2 FYNNEI. CDR3 nucleotides: TGTGCCAGCAGTGAATGGGGACAGGGCAAATCACCCCTCCACTTT. This sequence encodes CASSEWGQGKSPLHF.

The chain couples TRBV6-6 to TRBJ2-1; the match to TRBD2 covers 9 bases. This CDR3 is built from 16 residues. Trimming cost V 2 bases and J 4 bases; bases outside gene matches: 6. Germline V gives CDR1 MNHNY, CDR2 SVGAGI (reference sequence). CDR3 sequence reads: CASSYRASGTYNEQFF. The CDR3 DNA sequence: TGTGCCAGCAGTTACAGGGCTAGCGGGACATACAATGAGCAGTTCTTC.

This chain connects TRBV25-1 to TRBJ2-5, with no clear D. CDR1 MGHDK and CDR2 SYGVNS come from the germline V gene. This CDR3 spans 10 amino acids. V was cut by 6 bases and J by 5 bases, with 4 bases left in between. The CDR3 loop reads CASRRETQYF. In DNA form, the CDR3 reads TGTGCCAGCAGGAGGGAGACCCAGTACTTC.

This chain uses TRBV7-3 with TRBJ2-2, with D unclear. The CDR3 runs to 16 residues. V was clipped by 2 bases and J by 0 bases, with 10 bases between them. Germline V lookup: CDR1 SGHTA, CDR2 FQGTGA. In nucleotides, the CDR3 is TGTGCCAGCAGCTTATTGGCCTTCCCGAACACCGGGGAGCTGTTTTTT. Its translation: CASSLLAFPNTGELFF.

This clone was counted a single time. The chain recombines TRBV11-2 with TRBJ2-6; 7 nucleotides align to TRBD2. J lost 1 base, V lost 4 bases, and 10 bases had no gene match. Per germline, CDR1 SGHAT and CDR2 FQNNGV. The CDR3 extends over 18 amino acids. In DNA form, the CDR3 reads TGTGCCAGCAGCTCAATCGTTAGGGGAGGGTCTGGGGCCAACGTCCTGACTTTC. Protein product: CASSSIVRGGSGANVLTF.

V gene TRBV7-8 combines with J gene TRBJ2-1, with D hard to call. V lost 1 base to trimming and J lost 5 bases, with 6 bases between them. Per germline, CDR1 SGHVS and CDR2 FQNEAQ. The CDR3 sequence is 13 residues long. Here the CDR3 reads CASSLVADNEQFF. As DNA, the CDR3 is TGTGCCAGCAGCTTAGTGGCTGACAATGAGCAGTTCTTC.

In this sample, this clone turned up once. V gene TRBV2 combines with J gene TRBJ2-3; tentative D call: TRBD1 (6 bases). Germline V gene sequence: CDR1 SNHLY, CDR2 FYNNEI. This CDR3 has 15 amino acids. V was cut by 6 bases and J by 1 base, with 14 bases left in between. The chain's CDR3 is CASSVDSGGTDTQYF. The CDR3 DNA reads TGTGCCAGCAGCGTGGATTCAGGGGGCACAGATACGCAGTATTTT.

V and J are TRBV6-5 and TRBJ1-1; no firm D call. The CDR3 length is 13 residues. CDR1 and CDR2 (germline): MNHEY, SVGAGI. Deletions cut 7 bases from V and 7 bases from J, with 16 bases between. The CDR3 spells CASKMYGGVEAFF. Written as DNA, the CDR3 is TGTGCCAGCAAGATGTATGGTGGAGTTGAAGCTTTCTTT.

V is TRBV7-2 and J is TRBJ1-2, with 8 bases aligning to TRBD1. The germline CDR1 and CDR2 sequences are SGHTA and FQGNSA. This CDR3 has 18 residues. The J segment lost 1 base and the V segment lost 3 bases, leaving 13 bases of the junction unmatched. CDR3 region: CASSFVRDRRFNNYGYTF. CDR3 sequence (DNA): TGTGCCAGCAGCTTTGTCCGGGACAGGAGATTTAATAACTATGGCTACACCTTC.

The chain is built from TRBV28 and TRBJ2-7; D unclear. The V gene lost 3 bases and the J gene lost 2 bases, with 8 bases spanning the gap. The CDR3 spans 13 residues. Germline V gives CDR1 MDHEN, CDR2 SYDVKM. CDR3 residues: CASSLGRPYEQYF. Here the CDR3 DNA reads TGTGCCAGCAGTTTGGGCAGGCCCTACGAGCAGTACTTC. Full variable domain (outside the CDR3, taken from reference TRBV28 and TRBJ2-7): DVKVTQSSRYLVKRTGEKVFLECVQDMDHENMFWYRQDPGLGLRLIYFSYDVKMKEKGDIPEGYSVSREKKERFSLILESASTNQTSMYLCASSLGRPYEQYFGPGTRLTVT.

CDR3 residues: CASSLLQYNSPLHF. The CDR3 DNA follows: TGTGCCAGCAGTTTATTACAGTATAATTCACCCCTCCACTTT. The chain joins TRBV27 to TRBJ1-6; D unclear. This CDR3 is 14 amino acids long. The germline gives CDR1 MNHEY, CDR2 SMNVEV (reference sequence). The germline V and J ends were trimmed by 1 base and 4 bases, with 5 bases remaining between them.

J is TRBJ2-7 and V is TRBV2; 8 nucleotides agree with TRBD2. CDR1 and CDR2 from the germline V gene are SNHLY and FYNNEI. The CDR3 length is 13 residues. The ends lost 6 bases at V and 7 bases at J; junction bases unmatched: 8. CDR3 DNA: TGTGCCAGCAGCTACTCCTCGGGGGGGGAGCAGTACTTC. Residues: CASSYSSGGEQYF.